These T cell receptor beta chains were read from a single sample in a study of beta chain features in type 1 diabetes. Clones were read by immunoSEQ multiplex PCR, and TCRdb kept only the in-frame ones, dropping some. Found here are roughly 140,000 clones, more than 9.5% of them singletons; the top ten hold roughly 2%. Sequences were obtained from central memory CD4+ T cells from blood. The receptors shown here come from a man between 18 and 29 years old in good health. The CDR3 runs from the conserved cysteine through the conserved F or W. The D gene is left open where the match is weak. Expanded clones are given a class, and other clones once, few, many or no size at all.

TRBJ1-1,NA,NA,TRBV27,TGTGCCAGCTGCCCCTGGGGTAGGGGCACTGAAGCTTTCTTT,CASCPWGRGTEAFF
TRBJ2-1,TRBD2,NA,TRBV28,TGTGCCAGCAGGGCGGGGGGAGATGAGCAGTTCTTC,CASRAGGDEQFF
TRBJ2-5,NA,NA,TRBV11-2,TGTGCCAGCAGCCGAGGGGAGACCCAGTACTTC,CASSRGETQYF
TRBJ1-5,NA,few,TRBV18,TGTGCCAGCTCACCATTTAGCGGGACGGGCAATCAGCCCCAGCATTTT,CASSPFSGTGNQPQHF
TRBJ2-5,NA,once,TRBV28,TGTGCCAGCAGTTTTGGTCCGGTACCAGCCGAGACCCAGTACTTC,CASSFGPVPAETQYF
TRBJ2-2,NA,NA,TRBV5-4,TGTGCCAGCAGCTCCGCCGGGAACGGGGAGCTGTTTTTT,CASSSAGNGELFF
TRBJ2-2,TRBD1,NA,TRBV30,TGTGCCTGGAAAGGCCGGACAGGGAACACCGGGGAGCTGTTTTTT,CAWKGRTGNTGELFF
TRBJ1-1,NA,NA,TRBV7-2,TGTGCCAGCAGCCGGGTGGCTGAAGCTTTCTTT,CASSRVAEAFF
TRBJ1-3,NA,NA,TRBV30,TGTGCCTGGAGTGTGTCTGACACCATATATTTT,CAWSVSDTIYF
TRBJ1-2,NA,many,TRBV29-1,TGCAGCGTTGTAGCGGCTTCCTATGGCTACACCTTC,CSVVAASYGYTF
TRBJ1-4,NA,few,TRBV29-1,TGCAGCGTTCATACCAATGAAAAACTGTTTTTT,CSVHTNEKLFF
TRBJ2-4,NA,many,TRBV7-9,TGTGCCAGCAGCCCCACTGGCGGCGGGCCCAACATTCAGTACTTC,CASSPTGGGPNIQYF
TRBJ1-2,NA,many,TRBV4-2,TGTGCCAGCAGCCAAGATAAGGGCGCTAACTATGGCTACACCTTC,CASSQDKGANYGYTF
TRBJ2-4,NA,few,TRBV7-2,TGCGCCAGCAGCCCCGGCGCAGTTTATGCCAAAAACATTCAGTACTTC,CASSPGAVYAKNIQYF
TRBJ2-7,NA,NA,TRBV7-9,TGTGCCAGCAGCCCAGGGCCCGGGGGGCGAGAGCAGTACTTC,CASSPGPGGREQYF